Following are 15 T cell receptor beta chains from one sample sequenced in a study of blood T cell repertoires in COVID-19. The protocol was immunoSEQ multiplex PCR, while the TCRdb copy is restricted to in-frame clones and leaves out a portion. This sample carries some 150,000 clones, over 75% of them seen once, and the ten largest clones take 0.95% to 1.5%. The sequencing sample was made of PBMCs or T cells enriched from blood (not recorded which). All receptors derive from a woman in her thirties with acute COVID-19.

This chain uses TRBV10-1 with TRBJ2-3, with 7 bases matching TRBD2. Germline V lookup: CDR1 WNHNN, CDR2 SYGVQD (reference sequence). Trimming took 2 bases from V and 5 from J; bases not matched to a gene: 4. The CDR3 consists of 14 residues. The chain's CDR3 is CASSEVRGEDTQYF. CDR3 bases: TGCGCCAGCAGTGAGGTTCGGGGGGAAGATACGCAGTATTTT.

The rearrangement uses TRBV28 and TRBJ2-1; D not resolved. There are 15 residues in the CDR3. Germline CDR1 MDHEN, CDR2 SYDVKM. Trimming pared 6 bases from V and 6 bases from J, leaving 18 bases between. The CDR3 DNA sequence: TGTGCCAGCAGCCTAGGAGTGATCGTAGGCAATGAGCAGTTCTTC. As protein: CASSLGVIVGNEQFF. Combining the CDR3 with reference TRBV28 and TRBJ2-1 gives the whole variable domain DVKVTQSSRYLVKRTGEKVFLECVQDMDHENMFWYRQDPGLGLRLIYFSYDVKMKEKGDIPEGYSVSREKKERFSLILESASTNQTSMYLCASSLGVIVGNEQFFGPGTRLTVL.

This rearrangement joins TRBV7-2 to TRBJ2-3; 13 bases fit TRBD2. Germline V gene data show CDR1 as SGHTA and CDR2 as FQGNSA. J was trimmed by 4 bases and V by 5 bases; bases with no gene match: 9. The CDR3 covers 17 residues. CDR3 region: CASSVTSGRAVADTQYF. In DNA form, the CDR3 reads TGTGCCAGCAGCGTCACTAGCGGGAGGGCCGTAGCAGATACGCAGTATTTT.

The chain uses TRBV18 and TRBJ1-5, with a tentative D call TRBD1 (5 bases). The V gene lost 3 bases and the J gene lost 0 bases, with 18 bases spanning the gap. Per the germline V gene, CDR1 is KGHSH and CDR2 is LQKENI. The CDR3 is made up of 18 amino acids. The CDR3 DNA reads as TGTGCCAGCTCACCTCGACTTAATACAGGAGTTAGCAATCAGCCCCAGCATTTT. It translates to CASSPRLNTGVSNQPQHF.

CDR3 sequence reads: CASSHPGTSGTNEQFF. The CDR3 DNA reads TGTGCCAGCAGCCACCCCGGGACTAGCGGGACAAATGAGCAGTTCTTC. The rearrangement joins TRBV14 to TRBJ2-1; 13 bases are a match to TRBD2. CDR1 SGHDN and CDR2 FVKESK come from the germline V gene. This CDR3 comprises 16 residues. V shed 3 bases and J 7 bases; nucleotides not matched to a gene: 6.

The V and J genes are TRBV9 and TRBJ2-3, with 16 positions matching TRBD2. CDR3 length: 17 residues. Trimming cost V 4 bases and J 2 bases; bases outside gene matches: 4. Germline loops: CDR1 SGDLS, CDR2 YYNGEE. DNA for the CDR3: TGTGCCAGCAGCAAGGGACTAGCGGGAGGGACCACAGATACGCAGTATTTT. It specifies CASSKGLAGGTTDTQYF.

V gene TRBV6-5 combines with J gene TRBJ2-7; perhaps TRBD1 as D (6 bases). Germline CDR1 and CDR2: MNHEY and SVGAGI. V was cut by 0 bases and J by 3 bases, with 12 bases left in between. The CDR3 has 15 residues. The CDR3 DNA follows: TGTGCCAGCAGTTACTCTCCACAGGGTGGCTACGAGCAGTACTTC. It yields the protein CASSYSPQGGYEQYF.

This rearrangement joins TRBV29-1 to TRBJ1-1; D perhaps matches TRBD1 (5 bases). The V and J ends lost 3 bases and 3 bases respectively, with 8 bases between them. The length of the CDR3 is 12 residues. The germline V gene encodes CDR1 SQVTM and CDR2 ANQGSEA. The CDR3: CSVDWGDTEAFF. The CDR3 coding sequence is TGCAGCGTTGATTGGGGGGACACTGAAGCTTTCTTT.

V and J are TRBV9 and TRBJ2-7; 8 bases are a match to TRBD1. The V and J ends lost 4 bases and 7 bases, in that order; junction bases with no gene match: 7. CDR3 length: 13 amino acids. Per germline, CDR1 SGDLS and CDR2 YYNGEE. CDR3 nucleotides: TGTGCCAGCAGCACCGAGACAGGGGAAGAGCAGTACTTC. Residues: CASSTETGEEQYF. The full variable domain, rest sourced from reference TRBV9 and TRBJ2-7, is DSGVTQTPKHLITATGQRVTLRCSPRSGDLSVYWYQQSLDQGLQFLIQYYNGEERAKGNILERFSAQQFPDLHSELNLSSLELGDSALYFCASSTETGEEQYFGPGTRLTVT.

The chain employs TRBV15 and TRBJ2-7; a possible D gene is TRBD2 (7 bases). The germline gives CDR1 LNHNV, CDR2 YYDKDF (reference sequence). V gave up 4 bases and J gave up 2 bases, with 9 bases separating them. The CDR3 spans 13 residues. CDR3 residues: CATSNGGPYEQYF. The DNA of the CDR3 is TGTGCCACCAGCAACGGGGGGCCCTACGAGCAGTACTTC.

The rearrangement joins TRBV27 to TRBJ2-1, with 10 bases identical to TRBD2. J was trimmed by 3 bases and V by 3 bases; bases with no gene match: 5. Looked up from germline, CDR1 is MNHEY and CDR2 is SMNVEV (reference sequence). The CDR3 is 16 amino acids. The CDR3 sequence: CASSFKGLAVYNEQFF. The CDR3 coding sequence is TGTGCCAGCAGTTTCAAAGGACTAGCGGTCTACAATGAGCAGTTCTTC.

The table lists this clone with a count of one. The chain is built from TRBV3-1 (or the pseudogene TRBV3-2) and TRBJ2-5; tentative D call: TRBD2 (6 bases). Germline V lookup: CDR1 LGHDT, CDR2 YNNKEL (reference sequence). V lost 3 bases to trimming and J lost 4 bases, with 21 bases between them. There are 17 residues in the CDR3. The CDR3 loop reads CASSQAPRRGPGETQYF. In DNA form, the CDR3 reads TGTGCCAGCAGCCAGGCTCCACGGAGGGGCCCTGGAGAGACCCAGTACTTC.

The chain couples TRBV12-3 or TRBV12-4 to TRBJ2-2; possible D gene TRBD1, 5 bases. V was shortened by 4 bases and J by 5 bases, with 8 bases between the two germline ends. This CDR3 comprises 13 residues. CDR3 bases: TGTGCCAGCAGTTACCGACAGACCGGGGAGCTGTTTTTT. This translates into CASSYRQTGELFF.

The CDR3 reads CASSWGGQGTGELFF. The CDR3 coding sequence is TGTGCCAGCAGCTGGGGGGGACAGGGCACCGGGGAGCTGTTTTTT. The chain is built from TRBV5-4 and TRBJ2-2; TRBD1 matches at 9 bases. J lost 4 bases, V lost 3 bases, and 4 bases had no gene match. This CDR3 spans 15 amino acids. Germline-derived CDR1 and CDR2 are SGHNT and YYREEE (reference sequence).

V and J are TRBV3-1 (or the pseudogene TRBV3-2) and TRBJ2-1; tentatively, D is TRBD2 (6 bases). CDR3 length: 16 amino acids. The V end was cut by 4 bases, the J end by 4 bases, with 17 bases between. Germline CDR1 is LGHDT and CDR2 is YNNKEL (reference sequence). CDR3 amino acids: CASSPPAGGIYNEQFF. CDR3 coding DNA: TGTGCCAGCAGCCCCCCCGCCGGCGGGATTTACAATGAGCAGTTCTTC.